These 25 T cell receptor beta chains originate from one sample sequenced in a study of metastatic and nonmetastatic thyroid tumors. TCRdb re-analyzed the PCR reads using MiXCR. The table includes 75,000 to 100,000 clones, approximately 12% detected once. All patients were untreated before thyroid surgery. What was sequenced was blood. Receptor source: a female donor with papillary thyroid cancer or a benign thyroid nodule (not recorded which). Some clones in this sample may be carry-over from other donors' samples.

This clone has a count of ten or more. The CDR3 loop reads CASSLDWFGELFF. Written as DNA, the CDR3 is TGTGCCAGCAGCTTAGATTGGTTCGGGGAGCTGTTTTTT. The rearrangement links TRBV7-2 to TRBJ2-2; no definite D call. CDR3 length equals 13 residues. The germline V gene encodes CDR1 SGHTA and CDR2 FQGNSA. Trimming left V 1 base short and J 7 bases short, with 7 bases between.

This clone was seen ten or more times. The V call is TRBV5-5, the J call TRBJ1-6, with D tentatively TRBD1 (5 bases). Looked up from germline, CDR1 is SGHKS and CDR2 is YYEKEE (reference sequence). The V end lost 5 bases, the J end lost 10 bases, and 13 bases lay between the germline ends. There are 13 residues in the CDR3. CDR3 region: CASSPGFSSPLHF. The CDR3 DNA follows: TGTGCCAGCAGTCCAGGGTTCTCATCACCCCTCCACTTT.

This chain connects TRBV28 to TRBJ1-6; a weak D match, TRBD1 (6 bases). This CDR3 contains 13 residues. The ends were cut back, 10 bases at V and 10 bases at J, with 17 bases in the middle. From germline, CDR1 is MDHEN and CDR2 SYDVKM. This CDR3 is CAIIRGVCSPLHF. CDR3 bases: TGTGCCATCATTAGGGGGGTTTGCTCACCCCTCCACTTT.

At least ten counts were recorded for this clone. The CDR3 DNA reads TGTGCCAGCAGACAGGGCCCTACTTATGGCTACACCTTC. Its protein product is CASRQGPTYGYTF. This chain joins TRBV6-4 and TRBJ1-2, with D perhaps TRBD1 (6 bases). Germline V gene lookup returns CDR1 MRHNA and CDR2 SNTAGT. V was trimmed by 6 bases and J by 5 bases, leaving 13 bases between them. The CDR3 loop spans 13 amino acids.

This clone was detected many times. CDR3: CASRTWNYGYTF. CDR3 sequence (DNA): TGTGCCAGCAGGACCTGGAACTATGGCTACACCTTC. V gene TRBV12-3 or TRBV12-4 combines with J gene TRBJ1-2; D gene unclear. Trimming removed 6 bases from V and 2 bases from J, with 7 bases in between. This CDR3 contains 12 residues.

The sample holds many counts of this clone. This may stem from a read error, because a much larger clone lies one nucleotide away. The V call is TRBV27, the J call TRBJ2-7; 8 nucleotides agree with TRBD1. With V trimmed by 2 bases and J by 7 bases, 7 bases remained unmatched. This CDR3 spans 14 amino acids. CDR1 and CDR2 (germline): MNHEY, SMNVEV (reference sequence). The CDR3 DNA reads TGTGCCAGCAGTTTAAGTACAGGGGGTTATGAGCAGTACTTC. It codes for CASSLSTGGYEQYF.

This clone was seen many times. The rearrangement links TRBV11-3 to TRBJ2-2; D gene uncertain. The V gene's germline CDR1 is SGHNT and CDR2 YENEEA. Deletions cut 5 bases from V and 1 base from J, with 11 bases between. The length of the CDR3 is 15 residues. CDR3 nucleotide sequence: TGTGCCAGCAGCCCTGGGGTACAGAACACCGGGGAGCTGTTTTTT. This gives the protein CASSPGVQNTGELFF.

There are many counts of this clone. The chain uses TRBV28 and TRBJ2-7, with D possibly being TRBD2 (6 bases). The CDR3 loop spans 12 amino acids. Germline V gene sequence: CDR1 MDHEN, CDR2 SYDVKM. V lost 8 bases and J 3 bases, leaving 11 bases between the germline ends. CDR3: CASYTSFYEQYF. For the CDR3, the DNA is TGTGCCAGCTACACTAGCTTCTACGAGCAGTACTTC.

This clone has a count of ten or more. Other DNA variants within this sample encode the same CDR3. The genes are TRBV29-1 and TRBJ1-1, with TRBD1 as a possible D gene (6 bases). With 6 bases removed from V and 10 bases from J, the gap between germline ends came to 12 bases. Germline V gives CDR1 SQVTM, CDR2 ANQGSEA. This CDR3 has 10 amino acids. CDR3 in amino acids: CSVAQGRAFF. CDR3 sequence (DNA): TGCAGCGTCGCGCAGGGGCGAGCTTTCTTT.

For the CDR3, the DNA is TGTGCCAGCAGCTTAGTGGGGGCCTACGAGCAGTACTTC. Amino acids: CASSLVGAYEQYF. V and J are TRBV11-2 and TRBJ2-7; D possibly uses TRBD1 or TRBD2 (5 bases each). Trimming cost V 1 base and J 2 bases, with 6 bases left between them. CDR1 SGHAT and CDR2 FQNNGV come from the germline V gene. The CDR3 has 13 amino acids.

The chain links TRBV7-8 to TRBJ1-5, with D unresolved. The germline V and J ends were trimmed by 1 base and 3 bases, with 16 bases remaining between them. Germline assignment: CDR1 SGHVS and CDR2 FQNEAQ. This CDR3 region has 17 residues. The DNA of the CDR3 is TGTGCCAGCAGCTTAGGGCCGGCGACCCTTCACAATCAGCCCCAGCATTTT. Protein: CASSLGPATLHNQPQHF.

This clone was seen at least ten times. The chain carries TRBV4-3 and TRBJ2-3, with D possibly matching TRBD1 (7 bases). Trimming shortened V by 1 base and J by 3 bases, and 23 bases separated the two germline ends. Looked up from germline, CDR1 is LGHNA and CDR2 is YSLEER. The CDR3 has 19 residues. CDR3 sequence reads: CASSQAGGRGHGSTDTQYF. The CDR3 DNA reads TGCGCCAGCAGCCAAGCAGGGGGGCGAGGCCACGGGAGTACAGATACGCAGTATTTT.

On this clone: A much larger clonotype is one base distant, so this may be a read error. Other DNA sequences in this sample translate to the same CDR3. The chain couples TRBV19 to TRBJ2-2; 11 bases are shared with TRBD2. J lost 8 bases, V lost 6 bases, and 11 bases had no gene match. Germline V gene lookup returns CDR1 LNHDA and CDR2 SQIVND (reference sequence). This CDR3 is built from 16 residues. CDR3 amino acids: CASRPPGLAVTGELFF. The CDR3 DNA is TGTGCCAGTAGACCCCCGGGACTAGCGGTCACAGGGGAGCTGTTTTTT.

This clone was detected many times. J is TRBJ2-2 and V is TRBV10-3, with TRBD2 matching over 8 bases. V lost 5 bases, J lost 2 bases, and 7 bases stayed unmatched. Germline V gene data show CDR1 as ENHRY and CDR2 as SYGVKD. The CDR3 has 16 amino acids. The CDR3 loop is CAISTQAGANTGELFF. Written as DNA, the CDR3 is TGTGCCATCAGTACTCAAGCGGGGGCCAACACCGGGGAGCTGTTTTTT.

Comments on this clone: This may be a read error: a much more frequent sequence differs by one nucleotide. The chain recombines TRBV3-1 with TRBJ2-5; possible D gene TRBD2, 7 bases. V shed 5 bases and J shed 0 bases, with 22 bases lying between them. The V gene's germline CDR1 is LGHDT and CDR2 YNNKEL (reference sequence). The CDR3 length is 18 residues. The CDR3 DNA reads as TGTGCCAGCAGCTTACGGACTAGGGGGATATCGAACCAAGAGACCCAGTACTTC. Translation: CASSLRTRGISNQETQYF.

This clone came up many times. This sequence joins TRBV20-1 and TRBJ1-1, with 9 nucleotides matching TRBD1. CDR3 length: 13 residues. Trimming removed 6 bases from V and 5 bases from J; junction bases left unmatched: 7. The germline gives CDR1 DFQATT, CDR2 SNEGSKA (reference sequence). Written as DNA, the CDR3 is TGCAGTGCAAATACAGGGGGCGCGACTGAAGCTTTCTTT. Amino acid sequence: CSANTGGATEAFF.

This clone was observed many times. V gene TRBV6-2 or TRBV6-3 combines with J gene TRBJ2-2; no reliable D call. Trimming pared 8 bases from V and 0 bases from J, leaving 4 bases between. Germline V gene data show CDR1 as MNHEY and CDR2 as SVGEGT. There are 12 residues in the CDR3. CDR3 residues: CASVANTGELFF. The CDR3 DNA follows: TGTGCCAGCGTCGCGAACACCGGGGAGCTGTTTTTT.

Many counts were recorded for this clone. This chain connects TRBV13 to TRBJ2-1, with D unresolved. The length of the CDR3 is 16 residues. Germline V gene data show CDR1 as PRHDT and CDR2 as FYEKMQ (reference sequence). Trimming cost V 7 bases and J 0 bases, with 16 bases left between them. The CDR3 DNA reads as TGTGCCAGCACCCGGGTCACGGTTAGCTCCTACAATGAGCAGTTCTTC. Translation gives CASTRVTVSSYNEQFF.

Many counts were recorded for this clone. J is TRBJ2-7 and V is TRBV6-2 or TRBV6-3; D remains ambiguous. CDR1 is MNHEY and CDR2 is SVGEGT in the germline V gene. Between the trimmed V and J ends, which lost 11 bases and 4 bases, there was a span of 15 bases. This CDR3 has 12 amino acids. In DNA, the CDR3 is TGTGCCTGCACTGGGGAAGGATACGAGCAGTACTTC. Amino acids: CACTGEGYEQYF.

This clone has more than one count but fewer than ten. CDR3 loop: CAIGTGVFNQPQHF. In DNA form, the CDR3 reads TGTGCCATCGGGACAGGTGTCTTCAATCAGCCCCAGCATTTT. This rearrangement joins TRBV2 to TRBJ1-5; 8 bases align to TRBD1. J lost 3 bases, V lost 10 bases, and 8 bases had no gene match. Germline CDR1 is SNHLY and CDR2 is FYNNEI. This CDR3 contains 14 residues.

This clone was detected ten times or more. The chain's CDR3 is CASSLSGGFPGELFF. The CDR3 DNA reads TGTGCCAGCAGCTTAAGCGGCGGGTTTCCCGGGGAGCTGTTTTTT. The chain joins TRBV7-2 to TRBJ2-2; perhaps TRBD2 as D (5 bases). CDR3 size: 15 residues. Germline V CDR1 and CDR2: SGHTA, FQGNSA. The V gene lost 2 bases and the J gene lost 6 bases, with 13 bases spanning the gap.

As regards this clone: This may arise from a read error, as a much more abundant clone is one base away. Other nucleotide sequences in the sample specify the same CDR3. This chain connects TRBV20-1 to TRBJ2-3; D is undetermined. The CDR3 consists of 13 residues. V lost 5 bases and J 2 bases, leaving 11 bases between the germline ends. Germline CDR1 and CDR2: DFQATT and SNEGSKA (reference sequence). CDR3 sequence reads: CSAPSGLTDTQYF. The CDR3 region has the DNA TGCAGTGCTCCCTCTGGGCTCACAGATACGCAGTATTTT.

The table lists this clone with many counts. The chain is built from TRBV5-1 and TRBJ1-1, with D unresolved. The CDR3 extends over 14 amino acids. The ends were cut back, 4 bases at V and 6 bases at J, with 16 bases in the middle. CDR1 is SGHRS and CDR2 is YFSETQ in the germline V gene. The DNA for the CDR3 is TGCGCCAGCAGCACCAGGACGTCCCTGGCTGAAGCTTTCTTT. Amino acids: CASSTRTSLAEAFF.

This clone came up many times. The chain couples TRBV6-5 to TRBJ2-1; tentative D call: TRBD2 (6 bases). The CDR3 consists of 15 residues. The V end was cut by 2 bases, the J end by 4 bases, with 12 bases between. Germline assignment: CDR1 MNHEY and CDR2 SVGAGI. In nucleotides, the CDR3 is TGTGCCAGCAGTTACGATGGCGGGGAATACAATGAGCAGTTCTTC. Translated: CASSYDGGEYNEQFF.

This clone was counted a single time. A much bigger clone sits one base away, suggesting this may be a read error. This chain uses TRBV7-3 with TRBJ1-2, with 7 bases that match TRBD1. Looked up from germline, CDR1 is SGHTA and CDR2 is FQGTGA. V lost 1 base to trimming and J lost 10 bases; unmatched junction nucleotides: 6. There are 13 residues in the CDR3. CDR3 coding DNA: TGTGCCAGCAGCTTAAACAGGGGAGATGTCTACACCTTC. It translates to CASSLNRGDVYTF.